This TCR beta chain was observed in a study of T cells after yellow fever vaccination. One entry per CDR3 protein results from TCRdb running MiXCR on the 5' RACE reads. The top ten clones hold approximately 25% of a sample with some 320,000 distinct CDR3 sequences, roughly 3.9% of them seen once. This clonotype occurred many times. This CDR3 is built from 15 residues. Germline V CDR1 and CDR2: MNHNY, SVGAGI (reference sequence). Trimming took off 5 bases at V and 4 bases at J, with 12 bases between the two ends. Here the sequenced sample was PBMCs, taken 5 days after the yellow fever booster vaccination. The chain carries TRBV6-6 and TRBJ2-6; D unresolved. The sequence came from a man between 18 and 29 years old who received the YFV17D yellow fever vaccine. The CDR3 here is CASSPTSSGANVLTF. The CDR3 bases are TGTGCCAGCAGTCCGACTTCTTCGGGGGCCAACGTCCTGACTTTC.